The T cell receptor (beta chain) under discussion was sequenced for a study of lymphopenia after photon versus proton radiotherapy. The protocol was immunoSEQ multiplex PCR, while the TCRdb copy is restricted to in-frame clones and leaves out a portion. The data contain about 60,000 clones, around 85% of them seen just once; the ten biggest clones take up roughly 2.1%. The sample holds one count of this clone. Its antigen remains unknown. The germline CDR1 and CDR2 sequences are MNHEY and SMNVEV (reference sequence). This CDR3 contains 22 residues. Trimming cost V 0 bases and J 2 bases; bases outside gene matches: 21. General study points: Photon-treated patients lost naive T cells and TCR diversity; proton-treated stayed stable.

This TCR derives from a man aged 55 to 70 with pancreatic cancer. The rearrangement links TRBV27 to TRBJ2-5, with 10 bases that match TRBD2. The material sequenced was peripheral blood, taken from a patient treated with proton-based radiotherapy. CDR3 sequence reads: CASSLSPPHGLAEILTQETQYF. The CDR3 bases are TGTGCCAGCAGTTTATCTCCTCCGCACGGACTAGCGGAGATACTTACTCAAGAGACCCAGTACTTC.